What follows are 14 T cell receptor beta chains derived from one specimen sequenced in a study of CD8+ T cells in alopecia areata. The treatment is: oral pan-JAK inhibitor, 5-10 mg twice daily. Following extraction, RNA underwent reverse transcription to cDNA, which served as the sequencing template. Method: immunoSEQ multiplex PCR; TCRdb's copy keeps in-frame clones and lacks some. Of 150,000 to 200,000 clones listed, 58% are singletons. This specimen consisted of CD4+ T cells sorted from blood, obtained at week 24, from a patient treated with tofacitinib. Receptor source: a human donor with alopecia areata.

There are a few counts of this clone. This chain connects TRBV4-1 to TRBJ1-6; D is unclear. CDR1 is MGHRA and CDR2 is YSYEKL in the germline V gene. This CDR3 spans 15 amino acids. Trimming pared 6 bases from V and 0 bases from J, leaving 9 bases between. The CDR3 is CASRGLDSYNSPLHF. CDR3 in DNA: TGCGCCAGCAGAGGGTTAGACTCCTATAATTCACCCCTCCACTTT.

This clone was counted only a few times. This rearrangement joins TRBV7-2 to TRBJ2-5; TRBD2 agrees at 7 bases. Trimming took 9 bases from V and 5 from J; bases not matched to a gene: 15. The CDR3 runs 15 residues. In germline, CDR1 is SGHTA, CDR2 FQGNSA. The CDR3 here is CASTQMGEGMETQYF. The CDR3 DNA is TGTGCCAGTACCCAGATGGGGGAGGGAATGGAGACCCAGTACTTC. Combining the CDR3 with reference TRBV7-2 and TRBJ2-5 gives the whole variable domain GAGVSQSPSNKVTEKGKDVELRCDPISGHTALYWYRQSLGQGLEFLIYFQGNSAPDKSGLPSDRFSAERTGGSVSTLTIQRTQQEDSAVYLCASTQMGEGMETQYFGPGTRLLVL.

This chain joins TRBV7-9 and TRBJ2-7; the D gene is possibly TRBD2 (6 bases). Germline V gives CDR1 SEHNR, CDR2 FQNEAQ (reference sequence). V lost 2 bases to trimming and J lost 6 bases, with 11 bases between them. The CDR3 length is 13 residues. The CDR3 coding sequence is TGTGCCAGCAGCTTACGGAGGGACGGCGAGCAGTACTTC. Amino acids: CASSLRRDGEQYF.

CDR3 in amino acids: CATSRDRLAGEQFF. The CDR3 nucleotides read TGTGCCACCAGCAGAGATCGGCTAGCGGGGGAGCAGTTCTTC. The V gene is TRBV15, the J gene TRBJ2-1, with 9 nucleotides matching TRBD2. This CDR3 comprises 14 residues. The ends lost 0 bases at V and 10 bases at J; junction bases unmatched: 4. CDR1 is LNHNV and CDR2 is YYDKDF in the germline V gene (reference sequence).

Comment on this clone: Other DNA sequences in this specimen translate into the identical CDR3. The rearrangement joins TRBV6-5 to TRBJ2-7; unclear D gene. The CDR3 extends over 13 amino acids. Trimming removed 2 bases at V and 2 bases at J, with 7 bases between. CDR1 is MNHEY, CDR2 SVGAGI, per germline. The CDR3 region is CASSYDGTYEQYF. The CDR3 region has the DNA TGTGCCAGCAGTTACGACGGAACCTACGAGCAGTACTTC.

This chain joins TRBV18 and TRBJ2-7; 9 bases match TRBD2. The CDR3 is 16 residues long. V trimming: 0 bases; J trimming: 6 bases; junction bases outside the gene matches: 9. Per the germline V gene, CDR1 is KGHSH and CDR2 is LQKENI. CDR3 sequence reads: CASSPPAGGTVGEQYF. CDR3 sequence (DNA): TGTGCCAGCTCACCACCAGCGGGGGGCACCGTGGGCGAGCAGTACTTC.

V usage is TRBV10-3 and J usage is TRBJ2-5; D perhaps matches TRBD1 (5 bases). This CDR3 has 16 amino acids. CDR1 and CDR2 from the germline V gene are ENHRY and SYGVKD. V was clipped by 2 bases and J by 0 bases, with 13 bases between them. The CDR3 loop is CAISEQAGLNQETQYF. The DNA of the CDR3 is TGTGCCATCAGTGAGCAAGCAGGGTTGAACCAAGAGACCCAGTACTTC.

The chain employs TRBV29-1 and TRBJ2-5; D might be TRBD2 (6 bases). Looked up from germline, CDR1 is SQVTM and CDR2 is ANQGSEA. The length of the CDR3 is 13 residues. Trimming took off 4 bases at V and 0 bases at J, with 9 bases between the two ends. The CDR3 here is CSVVGGNQETQYF. The CDR3 DNA reads as TGCAGCGTTGTTGGGGGGAACCAAGAGACCCAGTACTTC.

V and J are TRBV4-1 and TRBJ2-2; the D call may be TRBD1 or TRBD2 (5 bases each). The germline V gene encodes CDR1 MGHRA and CDR2 YSYEKL. The V and J ends lost 2 bases and 4 bases respectively, with 17 bases between them. The CDR3 runs to 17 residues. This chain's CDR3 is CASSQWDVGRRTGELFF. The CDR3 coding sequence is TGCGCCAGCAGCCAATGGGATGTGGGACGGCGCACCGGGGAGCTGTTTTTT.

This chain joins TRBV27 and TRBJ2-5; 7 nucleotides align to TRBD2. CDR3 size: 13 residues. Germline lookup yields CDR1 MNHEY and CDR2 SMNVEV (reference sequence). J lost 5 bases, V lost 4 bases, and 4 bases had no gene match. CDR3 residues: CASSWGGQETQYF. DNA for the CDR3: TGTGCCAGCAGTTGGGGAGGGCAGGAGACCCAGTACTTC.

This clone occurred a few times. The chain has TRBV28 and TRBJ2-1; TRBD2 aligns across 10 bases. The CDR3 has 15 residues. Trimming cost V 5 bases and J 9 bases; bases outside gene matches: 10. Per germline, CDR1 MDHEN and CDR2 SYDVKM. The CDR3 DNA is TGTGCCAGCAGTCCGGCTAGCGGGAGTTTTGCTGAGCAGTTCTTC. Residues: CASSPASGSFAEQFF. Supplemented by reference TRBV28 and TRBJ2-1, the full variable domain reads DVKVTQSSRYLVKRTGEKVFLECVQDMDHENMFWYRQDPGLGLRLIYFSYDVKMKEKGDIPEGYSVSREKKERFSLILESASTNQTSMYLCASSPASGSFAEQFFGPGTRLTVL.

The J gene is TRBJ1-4, the V gene TRBV7-9, with D perhaps TRBD1 (5 bases). CDR3 size: 15 residues. V gave up 1 base and J gave up 5 bases, with 11 bases separating them. Germline loops: CDR1 SEHNR, CDR2 FQNEAQ (reference sequence). For the CDR3, the DNA is TGTGCCAGCAGCTTAGGTCAGGGTACGAATGAAAAACTGTTTTTT. Translated: CASSLGQGTNEKLFF.

The gene calls are TRBV10-3 and TRBJ1-2; TRBD1 matches 8 bases. V was clipped by 8 bases and J by 3 bases; unmatched bases: 2. The length of the CDR3 is 12 residues. The germline CDR1 and CDR2 sequences are ENHRY and SYGVKD. CDR3 DNA sequence: TGTGCCATCTCAGGGGGCCACTATGGCTACACCTTC. The encoded protein is CAISGGHYGYTF.

The V and J genes are TRBV4-2 and TRBJ2-1; 14 bases fit TRBD2. V was pared by 2 bases and J by 0 bases, with 6 bases of the junction left unmatched. The CDR3 sequence is 19 residues long. CDR1 is LGHNA, CDR2 YNFKEQ, per germline. The CDR3 sequence: CASSQIGTSGGSSYNEQFF. The DNA for the CDR3 is TGTGCCAGCAGCCAAATCGGGACTAGCGGGGGAAGCTCCTACAATGAGCAGTTCTTC.